This T cell receptor (beta chain) appears in the sequencing data of a study of PD-1 blockade in classical Hodgkin lymphoma. As for the study in general: The study gave patients nivolumab 3 mg/kg intravenously every 2 weeks.

The V and J ends lost 5 bases and 3 bases respectively, with 16 bases between them. CDR3 length: 15 amino acids. CDR1 is SEHNR and CDR2 is FQNEAQ in the germline V gene (reference sequence). After autologous stem cell transplantation all patients relapsed, and prior brentuximab vedotin exposure differed between cohorts. Each best response was a complete response, a partial response or progressive disease. This clone was seen more than once but under ten times. TCRdb's copy holds only in-frame clones and misses some; the assay was immunoSEQ multiplex PCR. The sample comprises 29,000 or so clones, approximately 74% of which are singletons, and more than 2.5% rests with the top ten.

This material consisted of peripheral blood mononuclear cells (PBMCs), taken before the second cycle of nivolumab. This receptor was taken from a human donor with classical Hodgkin lymphoma. This sequence joins TRBV7-9 and TRBJ2-5; D is ambiguous. For the CDR3, the DNA is TGTGCCAGCAGCCCCCCTTCTAGACAAAAAGAGACCCAGTACTTC. It translates to CASSPPSRQKETQYF.